This record covers a single TCR beta chain. This specimen comes from a study of OX40 agonist ivuxolimab in advanced cancers. Study-level information: At doses from 0.01 to 10 mg/kg, patients were given intravenous ivuxolimab every 2 weeks.

Systemic immunosuppression or a history of autoimmune disease excluded patients. CDR1 is SGDLS and CDR2 is YYNGEE in the germline V gene. The CDR3 has 12 amino acids. Trimming shortened V by 2 bases and J by 2 bases, and 3 bases separated the two germline ends. Sequenced by immunoSEQ multiplex PCR; TCRdb stores in-frame clones only, minus some. The sample includes tens of thousands of clones, roughly 80% seen only once; the top ten take over 20%. This TCR was recovered from an adult with an advanced solid tumor such as melanoma, head and neck, liver or kidney cancer. The material sequenced was CD4+ or CD8+ T cells sorted from blood, taken in a trial of the OX40 agonist ivuxolimab. The chain carries TRBV9 and TRBJ2-3; no definite D call. CDR3 protein: CASSVLTDTQYF. Here the CDR3 DNA reads TGTGCCAGCAGCGTGCTCACAGATACGCAGTATTTT.